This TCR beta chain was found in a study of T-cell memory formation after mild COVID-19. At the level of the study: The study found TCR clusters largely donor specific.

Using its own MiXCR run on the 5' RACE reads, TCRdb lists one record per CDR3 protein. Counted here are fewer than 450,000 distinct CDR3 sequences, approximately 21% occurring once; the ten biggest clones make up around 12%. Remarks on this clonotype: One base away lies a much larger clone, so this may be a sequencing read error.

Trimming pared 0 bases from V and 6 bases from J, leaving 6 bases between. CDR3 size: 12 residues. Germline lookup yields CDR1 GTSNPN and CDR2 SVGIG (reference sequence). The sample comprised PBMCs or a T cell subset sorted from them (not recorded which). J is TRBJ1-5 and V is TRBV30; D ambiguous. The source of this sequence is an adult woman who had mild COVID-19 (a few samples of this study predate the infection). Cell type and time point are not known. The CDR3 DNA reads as TGTGCCTGGAGTGTACGGGGTCAGCCCCAGCATTTT. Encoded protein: CAWSVRGQPQHF.